The 15 T cell receptor beta chains below all came from one sample that was sequenced in a study of cytomegalovirus exposure and HLA in healthy donors (dated by TCRdb to the late 2010s). Preparation of the library involved the immunoSEQ multiplex PCR assay. For the multiplex PCR, a mixture combining 60 forward primers for TCR Vbeta segments and 13 reverse primers for TCR Jbeta segments was used. The table was pulled from immuneACCESS by TCRdb, which kept in-frame rearrangements only. Such tables lose some clones; where checked, under half of the loss comes from unresolved V genes, and the rest has no known cause. The sample contains about 180,000 clones, around four fifths of them found a single time. The top ten clonotypes cover 1.3% of the sample. The source material was PBMCs. These receptors were obtained from a man aged 30 to 45 in good health and CMV-seronegative.

V is TRBV6-5 and J is TRBJ1-2; maybe TRBD1 (5 bases). Deletions cut 7 bases from V and 4 bases from J, with 19 bases between. Germline V gene lookup returns CDR1 MNHEY and CDR2 SVGAGI. This CDR3 is built from 15 residues. CDR3 loop: CASTSRAGRTYGYTF. CDR3 sequence (DNA): TGTGCCAGCACCTCAAGGGCGGGGCGGACCTATGGCTACACCTTC.

V and J are TRBV7-9 and TRBJ2-2; 12 bases are shared with TRBD2. CDR3 length equals 17 residues. After removal of 2 bases from V and 4 bases from J, the junction contained 5 bases not matched to a gene. Looked up from germline, CDR1 is SEHNR and CDR2 is FQNEAQ (reference sequence). As DNA, the CDR3 is TGTGCCAGCAGCTTATATCCTAGCGGGAGGGTCACCGGGGAGCTGTTTTTT. This encodes CASSLYPSGRVTGELFF.

DNA of the CDR3: TGTGCCTGGAGTCAAGAGGGACAGGGCGGAAACACCATATATTTT. Residues: CAWSQEGQGGNTIYF. V usage is TRBV30 and J usage is TRBJ1-3; 9 nucleotides agree with TRBD1. The CDR3 spans 15 residues. V trimming: 2 bases; J trimming: 4 bases; junction bases outside the gene matches: 6. The V gene's germline CDR1 is GTSNPN and CDR2 SVGIG (reference sequence).

V gene TRBV18 combines with J gene TRBJ2-5; 7 positions agree with TRBD2. The CDR3 is 13 amino acids. Trimming cost V 3 bases and J 5 bases; bases outside gene matches: 3. Looked up from germline, CDR1 is KGHSH and CDR2 is LQKENI. As DNA, the CDR3 is TGTGCCAGCTCACCCGGGGAGGGGGAGACCCAGTACTTC. This translates into CASSPGEGETQYF.

This clone was detected a few times. V and J are TRBV7-8 and TRBJ2-7; 13 nucleotides line up with TRBD2. This CDR3 contains 16 residues. Looked up from germline, CDR1 is SGHVS and CDR2 is FQNEAQ. Germline trimming cut 4 bases from V and 0 bases from J; bases unmatched to any gene: 3. The CDR3 DNA is TGTGCCAGCAGCTGGACTAGCGGGAGAAGCTCCTACGAGCAGTACTTC. Translating gives CASSWTSGRSSYEQYF.

The DNA of the CDR3 is TGTGCCACCAGCAGAGATCTTGCGGGAGAAGGCAATGAGCAGTTCTTC. It yields the protein CATSRDLAGEGNEQFF. The J gene is TRBJ2-1, the V gene TRBV15; TRBD2 matches at 7 bases. The J segment lost 6 bases and the V segment lost 0 bases, leaving 8 bases of the junction unmatched. The CDR3 contains 16 residues. Germline values: CDR1 LNHNV, CDR2 YYDKDF (reference sequence).

The V call is TRBV5-4, the J call TRBJ2-1; 9 bases map to TRBD2. The CDR3 has 17 amino acids. CDR1 is SGHNT and CDR2 is YYREEE in the germline V gene (reference sequence). V dropped 4 bases and J dropped 0; count of bases not matched to a gene: 8. CDR3 bases: TGTGCCAGCAGCCGTGGACTAGCGACGAGCTCCTACAATGAGCAGTTCTTC. This gives the protein CASSRGLATSSYNEQFF.

The chain has TRBV29-1 and TRBJ1-1, with 7 bases matching TRBD1. The V segment lost 1 base and the J segment 4 bases; nucleotides outside the gene matches: 6. The CDR3 is 14 amino acids. Germline V gives CDR1 SQVTM, CDR2 ANQGSEA. CDR3 amino acids: CSVEARGLGTEAFF. CDR3 DNA: TGCAGCGTTGAAGCTAGGGGGCTCGGCACTGAAGCTTTCTTT. The full variable domain, in which reference TRBV29-1 and TRBJ1-1 provide the parts outside the CDR3, is SAVISQKPSRDICQRGTSLTIQCQVDSQVTMMFWYRQQPGQSLTLIATANQGSEATYESGFVIDKFPISRPNLTFSTLTVSNMSPEDSSIYLCSVEARGLGTEAFFGQGTRLTVV.

The gene calls are TRBV10-1 and TRBJ2-7; D gene uncertain. Trimming shortened V by 4 bases and J by 0 bases, and 7 bases separated the two germline ends. The CDR3 totals 13 residues. CDR1 is WNHNN, CDR2 SYGVQD, per germline (reference sequence). As DNA, the CDR3 is TGCGCCAGCAGTGGGCCAAGCTCCTACGAGCAGTACTTC. It codes for CASSGPSSYEQYF.

The chain is built from TRBV18 and TRBJ1-1; 7 positions match TRBD1. Per the germline V gene, CDR1 is KGHSH and CDR2 is LQKENI. The CDR3 is made up of 16 amino acids. The V segment lost 1 base and the J segment 1 base; nucleotides outside the gene matches: 6. The CDR3 DNA reads TGTGCCAGCTCACCACGAGGGGGCCTAAGGAACACTGAAGCTTTCTTT. Protein product: CASSPRGGLRNTEAFF. Full variable domain (remainder filled in from reference TRBV18 and TRBJ1-1): NAGVMQNPRHLVRRRGQEARLRCSPMKGHSHVYWYRQLPEEGLKFMVYLQKENIIDESGMPKERFSAEFPKEGPSILRIQQVVRGDSAAYFCASSPRGGLRNTEAFFGQGTRLTVV.

V gene TRBV12-5 combines with J gene TRBJ1-2, with 8 positions matching TRBD1. Germline trimming cut 5 bases from V and 6 bases from J; bases unmatched to any gene: 5. CDR3 length equals 13 residues. Germline values: CDR1 LGHNT, CDR2 FRNRAP. The CDR3 nucleotides read TGTGCTAGTGGTATGACAGGGGAGGATGGCTACACCTTC. Residues: CASGMTGEDGYTF.

Worth noting for this clone: Other nucleotide sequences from this sample produce the same CDR3. This chain joins TRBV5-1 and TRBJ2-7; D gene ambiguous. V lost 0 bases, J lost 3 bases, and 7 bases lay in between. The CDR3 spans 13 residues. Germline V gene lookup returns CDR1 SGHRS and CDR2 YFSETQ. Here the CDR3 DNA reads TGCGCCAGCAGCTTGGGTCAGAACTACGAGCAGTACTTC. Translating it yields CASSLGQNYEQYF.

The chain links TRBV6-5 to TRBJ2-7; tentative D call: TRBD1 (6 bases). Looked up from germline, CDR1 is MNHEY and CDR2 is SVGAGI. The CDR3 is 15 residues long. The V end lost 6 bases, the J end lost 3 bases, and 18 bases lay between the germline ends. The CDR3 is CASRLTGTKLYEQYF. The CDR3 bases are TGTGCCAGCAGACTAACCGGGACAAAACTCTACGAGCAGTACTTC.

V is TRBV7-3 and J is TRBJ2-3; 7 bases agree with TRBD2. Trimming took 5 bases from V and 7 from J; bases not matched to a gene: 9. The CDR3 loop spans 14 amino acids. Per the germline V gene, CDR1 is SGHTA and CDR2 is FQGTGA. CDR3 bases: TGTGCCAGCAGCCTGACTAGGGAGGGATATACGCAGTATTTT. It translates to CASSLTREGYTQYF.

This clone was counted a few times. The CDR3 DNA follows: TGTGCCAGCAGCCTGGGACTAGCGTCCAATGAGCAGTTCTTC. It encodes CASSLGLASNEQFF. The chain has TRBV7-2 and TRBJ2-1; 10 positions match TRBD2. Germline CDR1 and CDR2: SGHTA and FQGNSA. The CDR3 runs 14 residues. Unmatched junction bases numbered 4, after V lost 5 bases and J lost 6 bases.